The 31 T cell receptor beta chains below were found in one sample sequenced in a study of T cell changes during pregnancy in multiple sclerosis. Method: immunoSEQ multiplex PCR; TCRdb's copy keeps in-frame clones and lacks some. The table lists fewer than 50,000 clones, about 92% of them singletons. Here the sequenced sample was CD8+ T cells from peripheral blood mononuclear cells, taken in the third trimester of pregnancy. These TCRs come from a female donor with multiple sclerosis, enrolled in a pregnancy study.

This sequence joins TRBV18 and TRBJ2-7; 8 bases match TRBD2. CDR3 size: 13 residues. Germline V gene data show CDR1 as KGHSH and CDR2 as LQKENI. The V and J ends lost 3 bases and 2 bases, in that order; junction bases with no gene match: 0. In nucleotides, the CDR3 is TGTGCCAGCTCACCGGGACTAGCCTACGAGCAGTACTTC. Translation: CASSPGLAYEQYF.

The genes are TRBV5-1 and TRBJ2-7, with 16 positions matching TRBD2. V trimming: 0 bases; J trimming: 7 bases; junction bases outside the gene matches: 13. The CDR3 is 19 amino acids. Germline CDR1 reads SGHRS; CDR2 reads YFSETQ. The CDR3 reads CASSLAGGLAGGLPGEQYF. As DNA, the CDR3 is TGCGCCAGCAGCTTGGCCGGGGGACTAGCGGGAGGGCTCCCCGGGGAGCAGTACTTC. The variable domain in full, with the rest retrieved from reference TRBV5-1 and TRBJ2-7, is KAGVTQTPRYLIKTRGQQVTLSCSPISGHRSVSWYQQTPGQGLQFLFEYFSETQRNKGNFPGRFSGRQFSNSRSEMNVSTLELGDSALYLCASSLAGGLAGGLPGEQYFGPGTRLTVT.

The chain carries TRBV27 and TRBJ2-1, with 7 bases aligning to TRBD2. This CDR3 contains 17 residues. V was clipped by 7 bases and J by 10 bases; unmatched bases: 22. Germline values: CDR1 MNHEY, CDR2 SMNVEV (reference sequence). CDR3 amino acids: CASTGTIGEAGVTEQFF. The CDR3 nucleotides are TGTGCCAGCACAGGGACTATCGGTGAGGCTGGGGTCACCGAGCAGTTCTTC.

The chain is built from TRBV15 and TRBJ1-2; D not resolved. The germline V gene encodes CDR1 LNHNV and CDR2 YYDKDF (reference sequence). The CDR3 length is 13 residues. Trimming took 4 bases from V and 2 from J, leaving 8 bases between them. CDR3: CATSIGRNYGYTF. The DNA for the CDR3 is TGTGCCACCAGCATCGGCAGGAACTATGGCTACACCTTC.

The CDR3, as DNA: TGTGCCAGCAGTTTAGGGGACACCGGCACAGATACGCAGTATTTT. Encoded protein: CASSLGDTGTDTQYF. The genes are TRBV27 and TRBJ2-3, with D possibly matching TRBD1 (6 bases). CDR3 length: 15 residues. V was clipped by 2 bases and J by 1 base, with 10 bases between them. Germline values: CDR1 MNHEY, CDR2 SMNVEV (reference sequence).

J is TRBJ1-2 and V is TRBV7-9; 9 bases line up with TRBD1. In germline, CDR1 is SEHNR, CDR2 FQNEAQ (reference sequence). Trimming removed 1 base from V and 8 bases from J; junction bases left unmatched: 2. The CDR3 totals 13 residues. The CDR3 loop reads CASSLVGTGGYTF. The CDR3 coding sequence is TGTGCCAGCAGCTTAGTCGGGACAGGGGGCTACACCTTC.

This clone appeared a single time. This chain connects TRBV5-4 to TRBJ2-2, with 9 bases identical to TRBD1. CDR1 is SGHNT, CDR2 YYREEE, per germline (reference sequence). Unmatched junction bases numbered 11, after V lost 4 bases and J lost 7 bases. The CDR3 contains 16 residues. The CDR3 DNA sequence: TGTGCCAGCAGCCCCAGGACAGGGGATGGAAGCGGGGAGCTGTTTTTT. Protein sequence: CASSPRTGDGSGELFF.

This clone counts as medium-sized. This chain connects TRBV19 to TRBJ2-7; D might be TRBD1 (5 bases). V was shortened by 5 bases and J by 0 bases, with 17 bases between the two germline ends. This CDR3 region has 16 residues. Germline CDR1 is LNHDA and CDR2 is SQIVND (reference sequence). This CDR3 is CASSRFEGDSSYEQYF. The CDR3 coding sequence is TGTGCCAGTAGTCGGTTTGAAGGAGACAGCTCCTACGAGCAGTACTTC.

To note about this clone: One junction end does not reproduce the germline sequence, and a read error may be involved. J is TRBJ2-3 and V is TRBV7-7; perhaps TRBD2 as D (6 bases). This CDR3 is built from 13 residues. Germline V gives CDR1 SSHAT, CDR2 FNYEAQ (reference sequence). CDR3 coding DNA: TGTGCTAGCAGCTTTGGGGAGGCAGATACGCAGTATTTT. Its protein product is CASSFGEADTQYF.

Comment on this clone: Other nucleotide sequences from this sample produce the same CDR3. V usage is TRBV27 and J usage is TRBJ2-7, with 11 bases matching TRBD2. There are 14 residues in the CDR3. Germline CDR1 MNHEY, CDR2 SMNVEV (reference sequence). The junction had 1 base not matched to a gene; V was cut back by 2 bases and J by 4 bases. The CDR3: CASSLTSGSYEQYF. CDR3 DNA sequence: TGTGCCAGCAGTTTAACTAGCGGGAGTTACGAGCAGTACTTC.

This rearrangement joins TRBV4-3 to TRBJ1-3; D possibly corresponds to TRBD1 (6 bases). Trimming removed 3 bases at V and 0 bases at J, with 6 bases between. The CDR3 has 14 amino acids. Germline CDR1 is LGHNA and CDR2 is YSLEER. The CDR3 is CASSQDSSGNTIYF. CDR3 in DNA: TGCGCCAGCAGCCAGGACAGCTCTGGAAACACCATATATTTT.

V gene TRBV4-1 combines with J gene TRBJ2-1, with D uncertain. CDR3 length: 16 residues. Trimming took 2 bases from V and 2 from J, leaving 13 bases between them. Germline V gene lookup returns CDR1 MGHRA and CDR2 YSYEKL. Here the CDR3 reads CASSQIISPAYNEQFF. CDR3 DNA sequence: TGCGCCAGCAGCCAAATAATTAGCCCGGCCTACAATGAGCAGTTCTTC.

This chain links TRBV18 with TRBJ2-1; D may be TRBD1 (6 bases). CDR1 and CDR2 from the germline V gene are KGHSH and LQKENI. This CDR3 spans 16 amino acids. V shed 5 bases and J shed 9 bases, with 23 bases lying between them. The CDR3 protein is CASSYNRDKGWGEQFF. As DNA, the CDR3 is TGTGCCAGCTCATACAACCGGGACAAAGGATGGGGTGAGCAGTTCTTC. Supplemented by reference TRBV18 and TRBJ2-1, the full variable domain reads NAGVMQNPRHLVRRRGQEARLRCSPMKGHSHVYWYRQLPEEGLKFMVYLQKENIIDESGMPKERFSAEFPKEGPSILRIQQVVRGDSAAYFCASSYNRDKGWGEQFFGPGTRLTVL.

The chain links TRBV28 to TRBJ1-2, with 12 bases matching TRBD1. The CDR3 loop spans 14 amino acids. Germline V gene lookup returns CDR1 MDHEN and CDR2 SYDVKM. J was trimmed by 8 bases and V by 2 bases; bases with no gene match: 3. The CDR3 reads CASSLKGTGGGYTF. The CDR3 region has the DNA TGTGCCAGCAGTTTAAAGGGGACAGGGGGCGGCTACACCTTC.

The CDR3 loop reads CASSQSTQASSYEQYF. CDR3 bases: TGCGCCAGCAGTCAATCGACCCAGGCGAGCTCCTACGAGCAGTACTTC. V is TRBV23-1 and J is TRBJ2-7; D call uncertain. TRBV23-1 is an ORF, with its function uncertain. This CDR3 contains 16 residues. V was pared by 0 bases and J by 0 bases, with 12 bases between.

In this sample, this clone turned up once. The J gene is TRBJ2-7, the V gene TRBV27; tentatively, D is TRBD1 (6 bases). V shed 6 bases and J shed 2 bases, with 17 bases lying between them. CDR1 is MNHEY and CDR2 is SMNVEV in the germline V gene (reference sequence). This CDR3 comprises 15 residues. In DNA, the CDR3 is TGTGCCAGCAGCCTCGACAGGTCCCGAACCTACGAGCAGTACTTC. Translating it yields CASSLDRSRTYEQYF.

The rearrangement links TRBV28 to TRBJ1-5; D may be TRBD1 (5 bases). The V and J ends lost 8 bases and 2 bases respectively, with 13 bases between them. This CDR3 is 14 amino acids long. In germline, CDR1 is MDHEN, CDR2 SYDVKM. The DNA of the CDR3 is TGTGCCAGCTTGGGCAGGGTAGGCAATCAGCCCCAGCATTTT. As protein: CASLGRVGNQPQHF.

J is TRBJ2-5 and V is TRBV30, with a possible D match to TRBD2 (5 bases). V was clipped by 4 bases and J by 0 bases, with 6 bases between them. This CDR3 is built from 12 residues. In germline, CDR1 is GTSNPN, CDR2 SVGIG (reference sequence). The CDR3 protein is CAWTRDQETQYF. As DNA, the CDR3 is TGTGCCTGGACGAGGGACCAAGAGACCCAGTACTTC. Together with reference TRBV30 and TRBJ2-5, the CDR3 gives the full variable domain: SQTIHQWPATLVQPVGSPLSLECTVEGTSNPNLYWYRQAAGRGLQLLFYSVGIGQISSEVPQNLSASRPQDRQFILSSKKLLLSDSGFYLCAWTRDQETQYFGPGTRLLVL.

The chain is built from TRBV4-1 and TRBJ2-7; 7 nucleotides line up with TRBD1. This CDR3 contains 14 residues. V was pared by 3 bases and J by 6 bases, with 8 bases of the junction left unmatched. Germline CDR1 reads MGHRA; CDR2 reads YSYEKL. The CDR3 DNA reads as TGCGCCAGCAGCCATGGGACAGTAGGATTCGAGCAGTACTTC. Amino acid sequence: CASSHGTVGFEQYF.

This clone was detected once. The genes are TRBV14 and TRBJ2-1, with 15 bases that match TRBD2. After removal of 4 bases from V and 9 bases from J, the junction contained 7 bases not matched to a gene. CDR3 length: 16 residues. The germline CDR1 and CDR2 sequences are SGHDN and FVKESK. The CDR3 nucleotides are TGTGCCAGCAGCCTCGGACTAGCGGGAGGGCTCGGTGAGCAGTTCTTC. Amino acids: CASSLGLAGGLGEQFF. Together with reference TRBV14 and TRBJ2-1, the CDR3 gives the full variable domain: EAGVTQFPSHSVIEKGQTVTLRCDPISGHDNLYWYRRVMGKEIKFLLHFVKESKQDESGMPNNRFLAERTGGTYSTLKVQPAELEDSGVYFCASSLGLAGGLGEQFFGPGTRLTVL.

The chain is built from TRBV5-1 and TRBJ1-1; D call uncertain. The germline V gene encodes CDR1 SGHRS and CDR2 YFSETQ. V was pared by 0 bases and J by 4 bases, with 7 bases between. This CDR3 has 13 residues. CDR3 region: CASSLGAATEAFF. CDR3 sequence (DNA): TGCGCCAGCAGCTTGGGGGCCGCCACTGAAGCTTTCTTT.

The J gene is TRBJ1-5, the V gene TRBV21-1; the D call of TRBD1 is as the table states it, not checked on the DNA. TRBV21-1 is an annotated pseudogene. The CDR3 is 14 residues long. The CDR3 loop reads CASTRTGVRQPQHF. The CDR3 nucleotides read TGTGCCAGCACGCGGACAGGGGTTCGTCAGCCCCAGCATTTT.

V and J are TRBV28 and TRBJ2-1; the match to TRBD2 covers 15 bases. This CDR3 contains 16 residues. The V gene end was trimmed by 7 bases and the J gene end by 5 bases; junction bases not matched to a gene: 6. In germline, CDR1 is MDHEN, CDR2 SYDVKM. The CDR3: CASTYGTSGRNNEQFF. The CDR3 DNA reads TGTGCCAGCACCTACGGGACTAGCGGGAGGAACAATGAGCAGTTCTTC.

The V call is TRBV27, the J call TRBJ2-7, with 8 bases lining up with TRBD1. The CDR3 consists of 14 residues. Germline CDR1 is MNHEY and CDR2 is SMNVEV (reference sequence). V lost 2 bases, J lost 5 bases, and 5 bases stayed unmatched. The CDR3 sequence: CASSLSRGRNEQYF. DNA of the CDR3: TGTGCCAGCAGTTTAAGCAGGGGGCGAAACGAGCAGTACTTC.

This chain joins TRBV7-6 and TRBJ2-1; 8 bases map to TRBD2. This CDR3 comprises 18 residues. CDR1 is SGHVS and CDR2 is FNYEAQ in the germline V gene. The ends lost 6 bases at V and 5 bases at J; junction bases unmatched: 18. The CDR3 DNA reads as TGTGCCAGCAGTCAAAACCACTATGCGGGAGGTCTCGACAATGAGCAGTTCTTC. Translation: CASSQNHYAGGLDNEQFF.

The sample holds one count of this clone. The V and J genes are TRBV6-6 and TRBJ1-5; tentative D call: TRBD1 (6 bases). Germline CDR1 is MNHNY and CDR2 is SVGAGI (reference sequence). The CDR3 is 13 amino acids. V was pared by 6 bases and J by 7 bases, with 13 bases between. DNA of the CDR3: TGTGCCAGCAGGCCCAAGGGGGAACAGCCCCAGCATTTT. This encodes CASRPKGEQPQHF.

The count of this clone is one. CDR3 sequence (DNA): TGTGCCAGCAGCCGACAGGGAGAGACTGAAGCTTTCTTT. Translating gives CASSRQGETEAFF. The chain is built from TRBV21-1 and TRBJ1-1; the table's D call of TRBD1 was not tested on the DNA. TRBV21-1 is a pseudogene. The CDR3 covers 13 residues.

This clone showed up just once. The chain has TRBV4-1 and TRBJ1-2; D remains ambiguous. Trimming pared 0 bases from V and 8 bases from J, leaving 10 bases between. Germline assignment: CDR1 MGHRA and CDR2 YSYEKL. This CDR3 region has 13 residues. This chain's CDR3 is CASSQDRLGGYTF. The CDR3 DNA follows: TGCGCCAGCAGCCAAGACCGATTGGGCGGCTACACCTTC.

CDR3 protein: CASTPQFNQPQHF. CDR3 nucleotides: TGTGCCAGTACCCCACAGTTCAATCAGCCCCAGCATTTT. The J gene is TRBJ1-5, the V gene TRBV19; D unresolved. V lost 7 bases and J lost 3, with 10 bases in between. Germline V gene sequence: CDR1 LNHDA, CDR2 SQIVND (reference sequence). The CDR3 loop spans 13 amino acids.

This sequence joins TRBV15 and TRBJ2-7; D may be TRBD1 (6 bases). V was clipped by 6 bases and J by 3 bases, with 18 bases between them. The germline V gene encodes CDR1 LNHNV and CDR2 YYDKDF (reference sequence). The CDR3 is 15 residues long. CDR3 protein: CATRMDRTGFYEQYF. CDR3 coding DNA: TGTGCCACCAGAATGGATCGAACAGGGTTCTACGAGCAGTACTTC.

This chain connects TRBV7-6 to TRBJ2-5; tentatively, D is TRBD1 (6 bases). The CDR3 loop spans 14 amino acids. The germline V gene has CDR1 SGHVS and CDR2 FNYEAQ. The V and J ends lost 4 bases and 2 bases respectively, with 11 bases between them. The CDR3 protein is CASSWFQGQETQYF. The CDR3 nucleotides read TGTGCCAGCAGCTGGTTCCAGGGGCAAGAGACCCAGTACTTC.